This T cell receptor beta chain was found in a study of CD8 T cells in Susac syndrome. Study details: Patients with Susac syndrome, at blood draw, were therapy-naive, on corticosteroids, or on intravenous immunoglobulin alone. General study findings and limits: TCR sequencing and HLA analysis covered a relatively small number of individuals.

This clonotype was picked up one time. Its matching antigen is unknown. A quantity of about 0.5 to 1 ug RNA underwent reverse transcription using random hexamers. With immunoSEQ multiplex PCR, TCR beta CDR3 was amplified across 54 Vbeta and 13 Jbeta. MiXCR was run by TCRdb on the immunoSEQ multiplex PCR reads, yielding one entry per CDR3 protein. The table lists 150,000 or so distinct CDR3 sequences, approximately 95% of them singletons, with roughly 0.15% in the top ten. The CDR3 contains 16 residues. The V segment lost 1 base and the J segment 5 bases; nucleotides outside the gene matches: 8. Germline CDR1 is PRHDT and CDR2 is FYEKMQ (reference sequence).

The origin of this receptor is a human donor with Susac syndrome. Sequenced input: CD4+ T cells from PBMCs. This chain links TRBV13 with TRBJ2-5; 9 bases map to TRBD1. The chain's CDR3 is CASSLEMTGGGETQYF. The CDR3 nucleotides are TGTGCCAGCAGCTTAGAGATGACAGGGGGTGGCGAGACCCAGTACTTC.